This is a list of T cell receptor beta chains from one sample in a study of T cell changes during pregnancy in multiple sclerosis. Here immunoSEQ multiplex PCR was the method, and the copy in TCRdb shows in-frame clones only, minus some. The repertoire holds more than 55,000 clones, with roughly nine tenths as singletons. Here the sequenced sample was peripheral blood, taken after pregnancy. The receptors originated from a female donor in good health, enrolled as a control in a pregnancy study. The CDR3 runs from the conserved cysteine through the conserved F or W. Fields, in order: clone size, V gene, CDR3 protein. Size is stated for part of the rows, as once, few or many counts, or as a class when the clone is expanded.

.,TRBV2,CASRSQGELFF
.,TRBV5-6,CASSLATSYGYTF
.,TRBV9,CASSLGTAINTEAFF
.,TRBV9,CASSGLTGRSYEQYF
.,TRBV6-6,CASSPDSYNEQFF
.,TRBV13,CASSLDGGGHNEQFF
.,TRBV2,CASTRRGEREKLFF
.,TRBV4-3,CASSQAGGTDTQYF
.,TRBV7-2,CASSLDPTGGAYGYTF
.,TRBV4-3,CASSQVPAGVRTDTQYF
.,TRBV5-6,CASSSTRSDEQYF
.,TRBV4-3,CASSQDVADRVSYGYTF
few,TRBV7-9,CASSSGHVREQFF
.,TRBV19,CASSADRGNTEAFF
.,TRBV5-4,CASSSSGGAVETQYF
once,TRBV5-1,CASRPNRGQNYGYTF
.,TRBV27,CASSFGTGVYNEQFF
.,TRBV19,CASRTGWNTEAFF
.,TRBV25-1,CASSEFSTGGSGNTIYF
.,TRBV5-1,CASSLPVEALNTEAFF
.,TRBV19,CASSGTGGFDGYTF
.,TRBV5-6,CASSLRDRAFRPNEQFF
once,TRBV6-6,CASSYTRGGTEAFF
once,TRBV4-2,CASSQDKGSGGVETQYF
.,TRBV28,CASSPGQGADEQYF
.,TRBV7-3,CASSSQRGGTSTDTQYF
.,TRBV7-2,CASSLGQGRTNEKLFF
.,TRBV4-3,CASSQQTGQAYEQYF
.,TRBV4-3,CASSQEQGGSGNTIYF
.,TRBV25-1,CASSAGPGANEKLFF
.,TRBV11-2,CASSDTSGGAVGDTQYF
.,TRBV20-1,CSARTGYGYTF
.,TRBV6-5,CASSDGGINEKLFF
.,TRBV6-1,CASATLGYTF
.,TRBV18,CASSPWTDRDQPQHF
.,TRBV12-5,CASGLVLAASQDEQYF
.,TRBV18,CASSSGAGGAYEQYF
once,TRBV11-2,CASSPPSGADGYTF
once,TRBV7-9,CASSLNSGTYNEQFF
.,TRBV19,CASRQGGNYGYTF
.,TRBV7-3,CASSLNGGAPNTEAFF
.,TRBV4-3,CASSQGLDTNYGYTF
.,TRBV27,CASRTTGSNQPQHF
.,TRBV11-3,CASSLGGSYEQYF
.,TRBV25-1,CASKSVGVTEAFF
.,TRBV30,CASRTTVRGQGITGELFF
.,TRBV25-1,CASSELGASGTYEQYF
.,TRBV5-5,CASSPGGYSNQPQHF
.,TRBV7-8,CASSLDLGEAFF
.,TRBV6-4,CASSELAGANEQFF
.,TRBV4-1,CASSQERGRQPQHF
once,TRBV7-2,CASSLRDSSNEQFF
.,TRBV11-2,CASSLDPRRTGGFSYEQYF
.,TRBV19,CASSQGFGDTQYF
.,TRBV2,CASSLGDRGEFGQYF
once,TRBV7-2,CASSLGGSMNTEAFF
.,TRBV5-6,CASSGEVSRRETEAFF